The clone carrying this TCR beta chain was seen once. Its cognate antigen is unknown. This sample was taken from a study of OX40 agonist ivuxolimab in advanced cancers. Regarding the study as a whole: Some nonresponders also had low normalized T-cell clonal expansion. Clonal expansion was among the lowest in partial responders at 0.1-3.0 mg/kg, especially CD8+. Doses of 0.1 to 3.0 mg/kg were accompanied by clonal expansion of CD4+ and CD8+ blood T cells by week 6.

V lost 3 bases and J lost 11, with 18 bases in between. In germline, CDR1 is SGHDT, CDR2 YYEEEE. There are 13 residues in the CDR3. Autoimmune disease history or systemic immunosuppression excluded patients. Clones were sequenced by immunoSEQ multiplex PCR, and TCRdb holds only the in-frame ones, with some missing. Here the sample spans 75,000 to 95,000 clones, around 85% being singletons. The chain recombines TRBV5-6 with TRBJ2-7; either TRBD1 or TRBD2 may supply D (5 bases each). The clonotype comes from an adult with an advanced solid tumor such as melanoma, head and neck, liver or kidney cancer. Specimen: CD4+ or CD8+ T cells sorted from blood, collected in a trial of the OX40 agonist ivuxolimab. The CDR3 region has the DNA TGTGCCAGCAGCTCCGGGACCCGAACGTTCGAGTACTTC. It encodes CASSSGTRTFEYF.